One T cell receptor beta chain is described in this entry. These data are taken from a study of T cells expressing NK-cell markers. The cDNA for TCR beta came from 5'RACE template switching with UMIs. Reprocessing the 5' RACE reads, TCRdb reports a single entry for every CDR3 protein and omits DNA. The sample table includes roughly 390,000 distinct CDR3 sequences. The sample comprised blood T cells: a sorted CD56 or NKG2C T cell subset, CD4+ or CD8+ T cells, or bulk PBMC T cells (not recorded which). The origin of this receptor is a man aged 18-69 years in good health.

The CDR3: CAWSTFDRDNSPLHF. The chain is built from TRBV30 and TRBJ1-6; the TRBD1 assignment by TCRdb is unverifiable without DNA. Looked up from germline, CDR1 is GTSNPN and CDR2 is SVGIG (reference sequence). This CDR3 has 15 amino acids.